This TCR beta chain was profiled in a study of cytomegalovirus exposure and HLA in healthy donors. About this clone: As yet, its antigen is unknown.

The PCR made use of 60 Vbeta and 13 Jbeta primers. Using immunoSEQ multiplex PCR, the repertoire was profiled, and TCRdb retains in-frame clones only, with some absent. The profile shows approximately 180,000 clones, 70% to 85% of them singletons. Overall study findings and caveats: More clonal expansion characterized HLA-associated TCR beta chains than equally common others in a later analysis. Immune exposure information available was restricted to CMV serostatus. A highly shared variant cluster was judged a likely technical artifact.

The TCR originated in a woman aged 60 to 75 in good health and CMV-seropositive. Sequencing input: PBMCs.

In DNA, the CDR3 is TGTGCCAGCCTTTCGGGGGGTCCCATGAACACTGAAGCTTTCTTT. This codes for CASLSGGPMNTEAFF. V usage is TRBV5-6 and J usage is TRBJ1-1, with a tentative D call TRBD1 (5 bases). V lost 7 bases, J lost 0 bases, and 16 bases lay in between. CDR1 and CDR2 (germline): SGHDT, YYEEEE. CDR3 size: 15 residues.